The 11 T cell receptor beta chains given below trace back to one sample, sequenced in a study of T cells after yellow fever vaccination. TCRdb re-called the 5' RACE reads with MiXCR, one entry per CDR3 protein. Seen here are 350,000 or so distinct CDR3 sequences, roughly 8% observed once, and the top ten hold around 17%. The specimen was PBMCs, collected roughly 45 days after the first yellow fever vaccination. These receptors all stem from a man in his late teens or twenties who received the YFV17D yellow fever vaccine.

The chain links TRBV7-2 to TRBJ2-3; 9 positions agree with TRBD2. Germline lookup yields CDR1 SGHTA and CDR2 FQGNSA. Losses at the gene ends were 2 bases for V and 2 bases for J; bases not matched to a gene: 5. The length of the CDR3 is 16 residues. The CDR3 bases are TGTGCCAGCAGCTTACTTAGCGGGGGTTACACAGATACGCAGTATTTT. Translation gives CASSLLSGGYTDTQYF.

This clonotype came up a few times. Germline and junction disagree at one end, which may indicate a read error. The chain uses TRBV5-1 and TRBJ2-1; D perhaps matches TRBD1 (6 bases). The CDR3 is 14 residues long. Germline-derived CDR1 and CDR2 are SGHRS and YFSETQ. The CDR3 reads CASSLVTGTNEQLF. For the CDR3, the DNA is TGCGCCAGCAGCTTGGTTACAGGGACCAATGAGCAGCTCTTC.

The chain is built from TRBV6-2 or TRBV6-3 and TRBJ2-1; the D is unclear. The V and J ends lost 8 bases and 1 base respectively, with 15 bases between them. Germline loops: CDR1 MNHEY, CDR2 SVGEGT. The CDR3 extends over 15 amino acids. CDR3 loop: CASHSDPPSYNEQFF. In DNA form, the CDR3 reads TGTGCCAGCCACTCGGACCCCCCTTCCTACAATGAGCAGTTCTTC.

V gene TRBV12-3 or TRBV12-4 combines with J gene TRBJ2-7; D remains ambiguous. V dropped 3 bases and J dropped 2 bases, with 5 bases sitting between them. This CDR3 is 12 amino acids long. CDR3 bases: TGTGCCAGCAGTTTTATCCCCTACGAGCAGTACTTC. It yields the protein CASSFIPYEQYF.

This clonotype was counted between two and nine times. This chain links TRBV2 with TRBJ2-5, with 12 bases that match TRBD2. Per germline, CDR1 SNHLY and CDR2 FYNNEI. Losses at the gene ends were 11 bases for V and 3 bases for J; bases not matched to a gene: 13. CDR3 length: 16 residues. DNA of the CDR3: TGTGCCGGTCAGCGGCTTCGACTAGCGGGGGAAGAGACCCAGTACTTC. It encodes CAGQRLRLAGEETQYF.

The chain carries TRBV6-1 and TRBJ1-5, with D maybe TRBD1 (5 bases). V dropped 6 bases and J dropped 5 bases, with 17 bases sitting between them. CDR1 and CDR2 (germline): MNHNS, SASEGT. This CDR3 region has 15 residues. The CDR3 sequence: CASRGAEDTDQPQHF. CDR3 sequence (DNA): TGTGCCAGCAGAGGAGCGGAGGACACCGATCAGCCCCAGCATTTT.

The DNA of the CDR3 is TGCAGTGCCCGAAGCCCTCATAGCGGGGTCTACGAGCAGTACGTC. Amino acids: CSARSPHSGVYEQYV. V usage is TRBV20-1 and J usage is TRBJ2-7; 8 nucleotides match TRBD2. The CDR3 consists of 15 residues. The V gene end was trimmed by 6 bases and the J gene end by 3 bases; junction bases not matched to a gene: 13. CDR1 DFQATT and CDR2 SNEGSKA come from the germline V gene (reference sequence).

The V and J genes are TRBV5-6 and TRBJ2-7; 10 nucleotides agree with TRBD2. In germline, CDR1 is SGHDT, CDR2 YYEEEE. This CDR3 is 15 amino acids long. V dropped 0 bases and J dropped 2; count of bases not matched to a gene: 2. CDR3 DNA: TGTGCCAGCAGCTTGGGCCTAGCGGGGGCCTACGAGCAGTACTTC. This codes for CASSLGLAGAYEQYF.

This clonotype was found a few times. CDR3 sequence: CSAPVFEAFF. DNA for the CDR3: TGCAGTGCTCCGGTTTTTGAAGCTTTCTTT. The chain recombines TRBV20-1 with TRBJ1-1; D remains unclear. CDR3 length equals 10 residues. The germline V gene encodes CDR1 DFQATT and CDR2 SNEGSKA (reference sequence). V dropped 5 bases and J dropped 7 bases, with 8 bases sitting between them.

This clonotype was detected a few times. For the CDR3, the DNA is TGCAGTGCTAGTAGGACTAGCGGGGGCGGCACAGATACGCAGTATTTT. Its protein product is CSASRTSGGGTDTQYF. The chain joins TRBV20-1 to TRBJ2-3, with 13 nucleotides matching TRBD2. Unmatched junction bases numbered 4, after V lost 3 bases and J lost 1 base. Germline CDR1 reads DFQATT; CDR2 reads SNEGSKA (reference sequence). CDR3 length: 16 amino acids.

This chain links TRBV7-3 with TRBJ2-2; D remains ambiguous. V lost 4 bases to trimming and J lost 6 bases, with 6 bases between them. CDR1 is SGHTA, CDR2 FQGTGA, per germline. This CDR3 has 12 residues. This CDR3 reads CASSYQAGELFF. CDR3 nucleotide sequence: TGTGCCAGCAGCTATCAAGCCGGGGAGCTGTTTTTT.